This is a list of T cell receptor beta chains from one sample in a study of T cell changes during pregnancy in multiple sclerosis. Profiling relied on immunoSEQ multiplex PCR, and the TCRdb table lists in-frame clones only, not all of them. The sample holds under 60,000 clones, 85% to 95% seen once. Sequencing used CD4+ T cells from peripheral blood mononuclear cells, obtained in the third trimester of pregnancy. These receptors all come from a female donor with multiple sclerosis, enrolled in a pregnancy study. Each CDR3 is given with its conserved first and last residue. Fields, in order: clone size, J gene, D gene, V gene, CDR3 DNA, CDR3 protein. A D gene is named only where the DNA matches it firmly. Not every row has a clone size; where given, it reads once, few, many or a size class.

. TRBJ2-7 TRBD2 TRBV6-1 TGTGCCAGCAGTGATGGTCTAGCGGGTTTCGAGCAGTACTTC CASSDGLAGFEQYF
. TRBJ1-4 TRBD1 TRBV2 TGTGCCAGCAGCCCAGGGGGCCCTAATGAAAAACTGTTTTTT CASSPGGPNEKLFF
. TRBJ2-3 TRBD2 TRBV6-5 TGTGCCAGCAGCTACTTGGTCCGGGGGGGGCCAGATACGCAGTATTTT CASSYLVRGGPDTQYF
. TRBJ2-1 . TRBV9 TGTGCCAGCAGCCCCGCGATAGGCGGATGGGATGAGCAGTTCTTC CASSPAIGGWDEQFF
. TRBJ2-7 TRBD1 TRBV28 TGTGCCAGCCGACAGGGGGCTTACGAGCAGTACTTC CASRQGAYEQYF
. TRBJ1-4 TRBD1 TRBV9 TGTGCCAGCAGCGTAGCTGGGACAGGGAGGGAAAAACTGTTTTTT CASSVAGTGREKLFF
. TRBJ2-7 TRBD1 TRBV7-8 TGTGCCAGCAGCCCGGGACAGGGAATGCGGATCTACGAGCAGTACTTC CASSPGQGMRIYEQYF
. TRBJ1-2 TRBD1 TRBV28 TGTGCCAGCAGCCGGGACAGCGACTATGGCTACACCTTC CASSRDSDYGYTF
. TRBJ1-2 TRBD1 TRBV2 TGTGCCAGCAGTGGGACAGGGGGCGGGGGCTACACCTTC CASSGTGGGGYTF
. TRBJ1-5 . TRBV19 TGTGCCAGTAGTATGTCAGGGGTCAGCAATCAGCCCCAGCATTTT CASSMSGVSNQPQHF
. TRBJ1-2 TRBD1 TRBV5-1 TGCGCCAGTAACCCCGGGACAGGTGCCTATGGCTACACCTTC CASNPGTGAYGYTF
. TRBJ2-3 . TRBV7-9 TGTGCCAGCAACTACGACGGGGTGAGCACAGATACGCAGTATTTT CASNYDGVSTDTQYF
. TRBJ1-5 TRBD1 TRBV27 TGTGCCAGCAGTTTCGGCAGGGGGAATCAGCCCCAGCATTTT CASSFGRGNQPQHF
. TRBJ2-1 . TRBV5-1 TGCGCCAGCACCCGTGTTGGGAGGAGCGATGAGCAGTTCTTC CASTRVGRSDEQFF
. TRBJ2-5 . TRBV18 TGTGCCAGCTCACCACCTTACTCCCCAGAGACCCAGTACTTC CASSPPYSPETQYF
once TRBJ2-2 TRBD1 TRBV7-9 TGTGCCAGCAGCTTACGGGACAGGGGGACCGGGGAGCTGTTTTTT CASSLRDRGTGELFF
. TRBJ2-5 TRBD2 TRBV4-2 TGTGCCAGCAGCCAAGGGACTAGCGGGGGCGGGGAGACCCAGTACTTC CASSQGTSGGGETQYF
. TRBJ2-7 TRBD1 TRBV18 TGTGCCAGCTCACAGGTATCACAGGGGTACGAGCAGTACTTC CASSQVSQGYEQYF
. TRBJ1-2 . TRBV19 TGTGCCAGTAGTATTACTGGGTCTTCAGGTTTTAACTATGGCTACACCTTC CASSITGSSGFNYGYTF
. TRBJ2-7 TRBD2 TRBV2 TGTGCCAGCAGTGAAAGGGCTAGCGGGAGGAGCGAGCAGTACTTC CASSERASGRSEQYF
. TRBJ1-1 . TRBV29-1 TGCAGCGCAGAGGACACTGAAGCTTTCTTT CSAEDTEAFF
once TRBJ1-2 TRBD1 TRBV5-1 TGCGCCAGCAGCTACGGACAGGGGTCTTTACAGGGCTACACCTTC CASSYGQGSLQGYTF
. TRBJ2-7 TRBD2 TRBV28 TGTGCCAGCAGACGGTTAACTAGCGGGTCGATCTACGAGCAGTACTTC CASRRLTSGSIYEQYF
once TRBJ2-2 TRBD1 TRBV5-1 TGCGCCAGCAGCCTACAGGGGTTTGGCGGGGAGCTGTTTTTT CASSLQGFGGELFF
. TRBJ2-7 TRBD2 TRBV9 TGTGCCAGCAGCGTAGAAGAAGCGGGACCCTCCCGGCCCTACGAGCAGTACTTC CASSVEEAGPSRPYEQYF
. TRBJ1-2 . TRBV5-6 TGTGCCAGCAGCCTCAGGGCGTCCTTTGGCTACACCTTC CASSLRASFGYTF
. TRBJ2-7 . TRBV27 TGTGCCAGCAGATCCCGACAGTCCGAGCAGTACTTC CASRSRQSEQYF
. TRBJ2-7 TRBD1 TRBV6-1 TGTGCCAGCACCCGGGACAGGGCCTCCCTCTACGAGCAGTACTTC CASTRDRASLYEQYF
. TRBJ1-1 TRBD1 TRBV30 TGTGCCTGGACCGGGGACAGGATGAACACTGAAGCTTTCTTT CAWTGDRMNTEAFF
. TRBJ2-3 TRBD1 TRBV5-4 TGTGCCAGCAGCCGGGGACAGCTCGGCACAGATACGCAGTATTTT CASSRGQLGTDTQYF
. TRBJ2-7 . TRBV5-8 TGTGCCAGCAGCGTGCACAGGGTCCGCTCCTACGAGCAGTACTTC CASSVHRVRSYEQYF
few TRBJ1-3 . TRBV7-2 TGTGCCAGCAGCCTAGGCCGGGGCTCTGGAAACACCATATATTTT CASSLGRGSGNTIYF
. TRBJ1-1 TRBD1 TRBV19 TGTGCCAGTAGGCTCCAGGGGGCGAGCACTGAAGCTTTCTTT CASRLQGASTEAFF
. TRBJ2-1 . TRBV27 TGTGCCAGCAGGGTCGGCGGGCCTCCAAGGGTTGAGCAGTTCTTC CASRVGGPPRVEQFF
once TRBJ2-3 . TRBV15 TGTGCCACCAGCAGAGGGGGCAGGGGAATGGCAGATACGCAGTATTTT CATSRGGRGMADTQYF
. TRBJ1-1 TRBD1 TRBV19 TGTGCCAGTAGTATAAGGGGACAGGGGGCTCCCCTGAACACTGAAGCTTTCTTT CASSIRGQGAPLNTEAFF
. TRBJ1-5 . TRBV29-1 TGCAGCGTTGCTGGGGAGGCTGATCAGCCCCAGCATTTT CSVAGEADQPQHF
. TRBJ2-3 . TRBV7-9 TGTGCCAGCAGCTTACACTTTCTGGATACGCAGTATTTT CASSLHFLDTQYF
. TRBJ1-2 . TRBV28 TGTGCCAGCAGTTTGGGGGGGGGAGCGCGAGGCTACACCTTC CASSLGGGARGYTF
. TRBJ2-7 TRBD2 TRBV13 TGTGCCAGCAGCTTCACCGGGACTAGCGGGAGAGGCGAGCAGTACTTC CASSFTGTSGRGEQYF
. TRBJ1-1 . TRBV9 TGTGCCAGCAGCGTAGGGTGGAGCGCCGAGGGCTTTGAAGCTTTCTTT CASSVGWSAEGFEAFF
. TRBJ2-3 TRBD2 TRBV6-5 TGTGCCAGCAGCCTGAAGGGACTAGCGTCCCATACGCAGTATTTT CASSLKGLASHTQYF
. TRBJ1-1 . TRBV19 TGTGCCAGTAGTAGCCGGGGGGAGGATACTGAAGCTTTCTTT CASSSRGEDTEAFF
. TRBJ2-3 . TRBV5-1 TGCGCCAGCAGCCGTGCCACTAGCACAGATACGCAGTATTTT CASSRATSTDTQYF
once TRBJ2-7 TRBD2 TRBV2 TGTGCCAGTACCGAGCGGGGGGCCTCCTACGAGCAGTACTTC CASTERGASYEQYF